The entry below gives a single TCR beta chain sequence along with its context. Its antigen is not known. Trimming took 0 bases from V and 7 from J; bases not matched to a gene: 7. The CDR3 runs to 15 residues. Per the germline V gene, CDR1 is SGHDT and CDR2 is YYEEEE. The data belong to a study of lymphopenia after photon versus proton radiotherapy. Findings and caveats of the study: After the lymphocyte nadir, photon-treated repertoires showed oligoclonal expansion, especially of CD8+ Temra cells. Relative stability marked proton patients; photon patients lost diversity and naive cells. Better survival with proton therapy was suggested as possible, not demonstrated.

TCRdb keeps only in-frame clones here, not all; method: immunoSEQ multiplex PCR. This sample has tens of thousands of clones, with about 92% found just once. The clonotype originates from a middle-aged woman with cholangiocarcinoma. This sequence joins TRBV5-6 and TRBJ2-1; 7 bases fit TRBD1. This material consisted of peripheral blood, taken from a patient treated with photon-based radiotherapy. In DNA form, the CDR3 reads TGTGCCAGCAGCTTGGAGTCAGGGGGAAGGAATGAGCAGTTCTTC. Its protein is CASSLESGGRNEQFF.